This T cell receptor beta chain was identified in a study of cytomegalovirus exposure and HLA in healthy donors. General study results and limits: The study designated about 180 TCR beta chains cytomegalovirus-associated.

V was trimmed by 3 bases and J by 0 bases, leaving 12 bases between them. CDR1 is MNHNS and CDR2 is SASEGT in the germline V gene. The CDR3 spans 17 residues. Details on this clone: The antigen is unknown.

Measured with immunoSEQ multiplex PCR; TCRdb has only the in-frame clones, and not every one. The data contain 300,000 to 450,000 clones, more than 80% of them singletons. The source of this sequence is a woman under 30 in good health and CMV-seronegative. The sample comprised PBMCs. The chain joins TRBV6-1 to TRBJ2-6; the D gene is possibly TRBD1 (7 bases). The CDR3 DNA reads TGTGCCAGCAGTGATGGCAGGGGGGCCTCTGGGGCCAACGTCCTGACTTTC. Protein product: CASSDGRGASGANVLTF.